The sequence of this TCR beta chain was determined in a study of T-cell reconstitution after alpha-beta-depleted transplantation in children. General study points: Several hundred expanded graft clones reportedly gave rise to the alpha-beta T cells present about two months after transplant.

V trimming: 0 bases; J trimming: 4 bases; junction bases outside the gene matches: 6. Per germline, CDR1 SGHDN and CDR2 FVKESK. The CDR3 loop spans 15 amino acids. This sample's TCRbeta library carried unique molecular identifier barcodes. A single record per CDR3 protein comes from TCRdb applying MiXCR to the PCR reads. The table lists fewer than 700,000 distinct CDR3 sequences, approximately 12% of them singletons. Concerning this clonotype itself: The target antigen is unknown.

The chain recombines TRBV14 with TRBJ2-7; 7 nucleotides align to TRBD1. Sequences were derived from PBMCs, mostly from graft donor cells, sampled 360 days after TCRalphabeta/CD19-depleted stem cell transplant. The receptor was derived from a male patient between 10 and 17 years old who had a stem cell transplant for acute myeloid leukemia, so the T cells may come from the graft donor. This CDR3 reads CASSQERGQWYEQYF. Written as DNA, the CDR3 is TGTGCCAGCAGCCAAGAGAGGGGGCAGTGGTACGAGCAGTACTTC.